This TCR beta chain originates from a study of OX40 agonist ivuxolimab in advanced cancers. Study information: It was ivuxolimab, an agonistic anti-OX40 (CD134) antibody, that patients were treated with. Intravenous ivuxolimab at 0.01 to 10 mg/kg was given to patients every 2 weeks. Partial responses, seen in three patients, involved one hepatocellular carcinoma and two cutaneous melanomas. Study outcomes and limitations: There was clonal expansion of CD4+ and CD8+ blood T cells by week 6 at 0.1 to 3.0 mg/kg.

About this clone: Its matching antigen is unknown.

This CDR3 comprises 16 residues. The V gene's germline CDR1 is SQVTM and CDR2 ANQGSEA. V was pared by 2 bases and J by 0 bases, with 14 bases between. This table comes from immunoSEQ multiplex PCR, and its TCRdb copy is limited to in-frame clones, with some not included. Found here are 60,000 or so clones, 85% to 90% of them singletons; the top ten hold 12%. The TCR comes from an adult with an advanced solid tumor such as melanoma, head and neck, liver or kidney cancer. Sequenced material: CD4+ or CD8+ T cells sorted from blood, taken in a trial of the OX40 agonist ivuxolimab. The V and J genes are TRBV29-1 and TRBJ1-3; D uncertain. The CDR3 DNA follows: TGCAGCGTTGAATCGGTCGGGTCTCTCTCTGGAAACACCATATATTTT. It specifies CSVESVGSLSGNTIYF.